These 30 T cell receptor beta chains were sequenced from one sample in a study of blood T cells in healthy people across ages. The use of a sample-barcoded 5' primer and a J-beta primer mix characterized a second PCR of about 7 to 12 cycles. TCRdb re-derived calls from the 5' RACE reads in MiXCR, one entry per CDR3 protein. Among approximately 850,000 distinct CDR3 sequences listed, about 42% were seen once. Input material: blood. The origin of the receptors is a man aged 55 to 70 in good health.

This chain connects TRBV29-1 to TRBJ1-1; possible D gene TRBD1, 5 bases. CDR1 and CDR2 (germline): SQVTM, ANQGSEA. V was pared by 4 bases and J by 4 bases, with 16 bases between. The CDR3 covers 14 residues. The chain's CDR3 is CSVARGGSTTEAFF. CDR3 DNA sequence: TGCAGCGTTGCCCGGGGCGGCTCCACCACTGAAGCTTTCTTT.

Details on this clonotype: One end of the junction is discordant with germline, which a read error may explain. V and J are TRBV11-2 and TRBJ2-3; 10 positions match TRBD2. Germline V CDR1 and CDR2: SGHAT, FQNNGV. This CDR3 spans 17 amino acids. The CDR3 DNA sequence: TGTGCCAGCCGCTTAGAGCAGCGGGGGGGCTGGATAGATACGCAGTATTTT. Protein sequence: CASRLEQRGGWIDTQYF.

The chain has TRBV20-1 and TRBJ1-2, with 8 bases aligning to TRBD1. In germline, CDR1 is DFQATT, CDR2 SNEGSKA (reference sequence). Trimming cost V 1 base and J 4 bases; bases outside gene matches: 8. This CDR3 contains 15 residues. The CDR3 region is CSARARQGRGYGYTF. The CDR3 DNA reads TGCAGTGCTAGAGCCCGACAGGGGAGAGGCTATGGCTACACCTTC.

This rearrangement joins TRBV20-1 to TRBJ2-1, with a tentative D call TRBD2 (6 bases). Trimming left V 3 bases short and J 8 bases short, with 20 bases between. Germline assignment: CDR1 DFQATT and CDR2 SNEGSKA (reference sequence). The CDR3 contains 15 residues. DNA of the CDR3: TGCAGTGCTAGGCGGCTGGCGGGATCGGGGGATGAGCAGTTCTTC. It encodes CSARRLAGSGDEQFF.

This chain connects TRBV25-1 to TRBJ1-2; 8 nucleotides align to TRBD1. The CDR3 sequence is 15 residues long. Per the germline V gene, CDR1 is MGHDK and CDR2 is SYGVNS. V lost 2 bases and J lost 5; bases outside the gene matches: 7. The CDR3 sequence is CASSEDQDRGYGYTF. In nucleotides, the CDR3 is TGTGCCAGCAGTGAAGATCAAGACAGGGGATATGGCTACACCTTC.

This clonotype is a singleton in its sample. It is likely a read error, because the conserved phenylalanine at the end of the CDR3 is missing. The J gene is TRBJ2-5, the V gene TRBV5-5, with a weak D call TRBD2 (6 bases). There are 16 residues in the CDR3. Trimming took 2 bases from V and 0 from J, leaving 14 bases between them. CDR1 is SGHKS, CDR2 YYEKEE, per germline (reference sequence). This CDR3 is CASSFSSRGYQETQYV. Here the CDR3 DNA reads TGTGCCAGCAGCTTTTCCTCGCGGGGTTACCAAGAGACCCAGTACGTC.

This clonotype was counted between two and nine times. The rearrangement joins TRBV9 to TRBJ2-7; tentative D call: TRBD1 (6 bases). The length of the CDR3 is 15 residues. Germline V CDR1 and CDR2: SGDLS, YYNGEE. The V end was cut by 4 bases, the J end by 2 bases, with 16 bases between. CDR3 coding DNA: TGTGCCAGCAGCCCAACTAGGAAGGGGGCCTACGAGCAGTACTTC. It yields the protein CASSPTRKGAYEQYF. Drawing the rest from reference TRBV9 and TRBJ2-7, the complete variable domain is DSGVTQTPKHLITATGQRVTLRCSPRSGDLSVYWYQQSLDQGLQFLIQYYNGEERAKGNILERFSAQQFPDLHSELNLSSLELGDSALYFCASSPTRKGAYEQYFGPGTRLTVT.

V and J are TRBV18 and TRBJ2-2; TRBD1 or TRBD2 may be the D gene (6 bases each). The CDR3 covers 18 residues. The germline V and J ends were trimmed by 1 base and 2 bases, with 17 bases remaining between them. Germline CDR1 reads KGHSH; CDR2 reads LQKENI. CDR3 nucleotide sequence: TGTGCCAGCTCACCACGGGCAACGGGGGCTGAAAACACCGGGGAGCTGTTTTTT. This sequence encodes CASSPRATGAENTGELFF.

This sequence joins TRBV12-3 or TRBV12-4 and TRBJ2-4; 7 positions match TRBD1. Trimming at V came to 5 bases and at J to 0 bases, leaving 10 bases not matched to a gene. The length of the CDR3 is 17 residues. CDR3 sequence: CASSLETGTRAKNIQYF. For the CDR3, the DNA is TGTGCCAGCAGTCTTGAGACAGGGACGAGAGCCAAAAACATTCAGTACTTC.

V is TRBV20-1 and J is TRBJ2-3, with 10 bases matching TRBD2. The V gene's germline CDR1 is DFQATT and CDR2 SNEGSKA (reference sequence). The ends lost 0 bases at V and 2 bases at J; junction bases unmatched: 2. The CDR3 sequence is 15 residues long. CDR3 amino acids: CSARELAGPTDTQYF. The CDR3 DNA reads as TGCAGTGCTAGAGAACTAGCGGGGCCCACAGATACGCAGTATTTT.

CDR3 nucleotide sequence: TGCGCCAGCAGCTACGGGCTAGCGGGGCCCCGAGAGACCCAGTACTTC. Its translation: CASSYGLAGPRETQYF. The J gene is TRBJ2-5, the V gene TRBV5-1; 9 bases are shared with TRBD2. Trimming cost V 3 bases and J 4 bases; bases outside gene matches: 10. The CDR3 is 16 amino acids. Per the germline V gene, CDR1 is SGHRS and CDR2 is YFSETQ.

V and J are TRBV9 and TRBJ1-1, with D uncertain. The CDR3 consists of 16 residues. The V gene's germline CDR1 is SGDLS and CDR2 YYNGEE. V dropped 4 bases and J dropped 0 bases, with 16 bases sitting between them. The DNA for the CDR3 is TGTGCCAGCAGCTCCGCAGCAACCCCCATGAACACTGAAGCTTTCTTT. Translating gives CASSSAATPMNTEAFF. Based on the CDR3 plus reference TRBV9 and TRBJ1-1, the full variable domain is DSGVTQTPKHLITATGQRVTLRCSPRSGDLSVYWYQQSLDQGLQFLIQYYNGEERAKGNILERFSAQQFPDLHSELNLSSLELGDSALYFCASSSAATPMNTEAFFGQGTRLTVV.

V is TRBV20-1 and J is TRBJ2-1; 9 bases agree with TRBD2. Looked up from germline, CDR1 is DFQATT and CDR2 is SNEGSKA (reference sequence). The length of the CDR3 is 16 residues. V shed 1 base and J 4 bases; nucleotides not matched to a gene: 8. CDR3 in amino acids: CSARGYGGGVYNEQFF. The DNA for the CDR3 is TGCAGTGCTAGAGGGTATGGCGGGGGGGTTTACAATGAGCAGTTCTTC.

This rearrangement joins TRBV29-1 to TRBJ2-1, with 8 positions matching TRBD1. CDR1 and CDR2 from the germline V gene are SQVTM and ANQGSEA. The CDR3 has 15 amino acids. Trimming removed 6 bases from V and 5 bases from J; junction bases left unmatched: 12. The CDR3 nucleotides are TGCAGCGTAGTCCAAGGACAGGGTTCAGACAATGAGCAGTTCTTC. This translates into CSVVQGQGSDNEQFF.

V is TRBV29-1 and J is TRBJ2-5; D gene ambiguous. Trimming removed 4 bases at V and 3 bases at J, with 12 bases between. This CDR3 comprises 13 residues. Germline V gene lookup returns CDR1 SQVTM and CDR2 ANQGSEA. The CDR3 DNA follows: TGCAGCGTTGCCTCCTTCAGGAAAGAGACCCAGTACTTC. Its translation is CSVASFRKETQYF.

This clonotype showed up just a few times. This chain connects TRBV25-1 to TRBJ1-1; the D gene is possibly TRBD1 (6 bases). In germline, CDR1 is MGHDK, CDR2 SYGVNS. Trimming removed 7 bases at V and 1 base at J, with 19 bases between. The CDR3 loop spans 16 amino acids. As DNA, the CDR3 is TGTGCCAGCACCCCTGCTGGGGGCCTCGGGAACACTGAAGCTTTCTTT. It codes for CASTPAGGLGNTEAFF.

In this sample, this clonotype turned up a few times. At one of its ends the junction is not consistent with the germline gene, which may arise from a read error. The J gene is TRBJ2-3, the V gene TRBV11-2, with 12 bases aligning to TRBD1. Looked up from germline, CDR1 is SGHAT and CDR2 is FQNNGV. This CDR3 has 15 amino acids. In nucleotides, the CDR3 is TGTGCCAGCAGCTCCGGGACAGGGGGCACCGATACGCAGTATTTT. Its translation is CASSSGTGGTDTQYF. The full variable domain, with the rest looked up from reference TRBV11-2 and TRBJ2-3, is EAGVAQSPRYKIIEKRQSVAFWCNPISGHATLYWYQQILGQGPKLLIQFQNNGVVDDSQLPKDRFSAERLKGVDSTLKIQPAKLEDSAVYLCASSSGTGGTDTQYFGPGTRLTVL.

This chain's CDR3 is CASSLYTGGRRNEQYF. CDR3 DNA: TGTGCCAGCAGTTTATACACAGGGGGCCGGAGGAACGAGCAGTACTTC. The gene calls are TRBV12-3 or TRBV12-4 and TRBJ2-7, with 9 bases fitting TRBD1. This CDR3 contains 16 residues. V dropped 2 bases and J dropped 5; count of bases not matched to a gene: 10.

Of note for this clonotype: Possible read error: a much larger clone is one base away. The CDR3 coding sequence is TGTGCCGTCAGTGGCTCGATACCCGGGACTAGCTCCTACAATGAGCAGTTCTTC. It encodes CAVSGSIPGTSSYNEQFF. The chain combines TRBV10-3 with TRBJ2-1; 8 positions match TRBD2. CDR1 is ENHRY and CDR2 is SYGVKD in the germline V gene. The CDR3 has 18 residues.

In its sample, this clonotype was seen many times. This may be a read error: a much more frequent sequence differs by one nucleotide. The chain employs TRBV10-3 and TRBJ2-5; TRBD2 agrees at 8 bases. V shed 4 bases and J 11 bases; nucleotides not matched to a gene: 9. This CDR3 has 13 residues. Germline loops: CDR1 ENHRY, CDR2 SYGVKD. CDR3 sequence: CAISGVRGDEQYF. The CDR3, as DNA: TGTGCCATCAGTGGTGTGCGGGGGGATGAGCAGTACTTC.

This clonotype showed up many times. The V and J genes are TRBV7-9 and TRBJ2-3, with TRBD1 matching 8 bases. Trimming removed 7 bases from V and 6 bases from J; junction bases left unmatched: 9. CDR3 length: 14 residues. Germline V CDR1 and CDR2: SEHNR, FQNEAQ (reference sequence). In DNA form, the CDR3 reads TGTGCCAGCACCACACTCAGGGGGCCTGATACGCAGTATTTT. Translated: CASTTLRGPDTQYF.

Concerning this clonotype: A much more abundant neighbour one base away suggests this may be a read error. This chain connects TRBV14 to TRBJ2-7, with 13 bases aligning to TRBD2. V lost 4 bases to trimming and J lost 7 bases; unmatched junction nucleotides: 16. The CDR3 is 18 residues long. CDR1 is SGHDN and CDR2 is FVKESK in the germline V gene. The CDR3 bases are TGTGCCAGCAGCCCAACACAACCGGGACTAGCGGGGTACAATGAGCAGTACTTC. It specifies CASSPTQPGLAGYNEQYF.

This clonotype was counted only a few times. This chain connects TRBV7-8 to TRBJ2-1, with TRBD2 identical over 10 bases. Germline-derived CDR1 and CDR2 are SGHVS and FQNEAQ. V shed 4 bases and J 7 bases; nucleotides not matched to a gene: 16. The CDR3 covers 18 residues. The CDR3 nucleotides are TGTGCCAGCAGCTCACTCCCGAGCGGGGGGGTGGACAGGAATGAGCAGTTCTTC. Translated, it gives CASSSLPSGGVDRNEQFF.

V usage is TRBV14 and J usage is TRBJ2-7; 8 nucleotides align to TRBD2. Germline-derived CDR1 and CDR2 are SGHDN and FVKESK. The V segment lost 4 bases and the J segment 7 bases; nucleotides outside the gene matches: 12. This CDR3 spans 15 amino acids. In DNA, the CDR3 is TGTGCCAGCAGCCGGCTTCAGGGCGGGGGGTATGAGCAGTACTTC. Protein: CASSRLQGGGYEQYF. The entire variable domain, with the rest obtained from reference TRBV14 and TRBJ2-7, is as follows: EAGVTQFPSHSVIEKGQTVTLRCDPISGHDNLYWYRRVMGKEIKFLLHFVKESKQDESGMPNNRFLAERTGGTYSTLKVQPAELEDSGVYFCASSRLQGGGYEQYFGPGTRLTVT.

This clonotype appeared a few times. The chain combines TRBV6-9 with TRBJ2-3; TRBD2 is a possible D gene (5 bases). V was pared by 7 bases and J by 3 bases, with 20 bases between. This CDR3 comprises 16 residues. Germline-derived CDR1 and CDR2 are MNHGY and SVAAGI. The chain's CDR3 is CASIPSPGVPTDTQYF. The CDR3 coding sequence is TGTGCCAGCATACCTTCCCCCGGGGTACCGACAGATACGCAGTATTTT.

Only one count was recorded for this clonotype. The chain uses TRBV7-3 and TRBJ1-1; D is unclear. Trimming pared 7 bases from V and 1 base from J, leaving 10 bases between. The CDR3 spans 13 residues. Germline loops: CDR1 SGHTA, CDR2 FQGTGA. The chain's CDR3 is CASKATGNTEAFF. CDR3 in DNA: TGTGCCAGCAAGGCAACCGGGAACACTGAAGCTTTCTTT.

Comments on this clonotype: The junction and the germline gene differ at one end; a read error may be behind it. The chain couples TRBV7-3 to TRBJ1-1, with D perhaps matching TRBD1 (6 bases). Looked up from germline, CDR1 is SGHTA and CDR2 is FQGTGA. The CDR3 contains 21 residues. CDR3 sequence: CAGSLASGTSGGTLKNTEAFF. As DNA, the CDR3 is TGTGCCGGCAGCTTAGCCTCCGGGACATCAGGCGGGACGTTGAAGAACACTGAAGCTTTCTTT.

This clonotype was seen only a few times. V is TRBV12-3 or TRBV12-4 and J is TRBJ1-1, with TRBD1 matching 10 bases. With V trimmed by 5 bases and J by 6 bases, 6 bases remained unmatched. This CDR3 has 14 amino acids. CDR3 nucleotide sequence: TGTGCCAGCAGTGCGACAGGGGGCAAGGCTGAAGCTTTCTTT. This encodes CASSATGGKAEAFF.

This clonotype has a single count. The chain has TRBV20-1 and TRBJ2-5; 10 bases fit TRBD1. Matching the DNA end better, TRBJ2-7 makes the J call doubtful. The length of the CDR3 is 18 residues. Germline CDR1 is DFQATT and CDR2 is SNEGSKA (reference sequence). This CDR3 is CSASSPGQGTTTTCEQYF. The DNA of the CDR3 is TGCAGTGCTAGCTCCCCGGGACAGGGGACCACGACCACCTGCGAGCAGTACTTC.

This clonotype was detected a few times. V gene TRBV4-1 combines with J gene TRBJ1-6; D unclear. The CDR3 loop spans 16 amino acids. Trimming stripped 1 base from V and 10 bases from J, with 17 bases between. CDR1 and CDR2 from the germline V gene are MGHRA and YSYEKL. CDR3 loop: CASSQGILTRGSPLHF. Written as DNA, the CDR3 is TGCGCCAGCAGCCAAGGAATTTTGACCCGTGGATCACCCCTCCACTTT.